This T cell receptor (beta chain) was recorded in a study of regulatory T cells in long-lasting Graves disease (dated by TCRdb to 2020 to 2023). Regarding the research as a whole: Persistent Graves' disease meant more than 5 years of antithyroid drug treatment with TSH receptor autoantibodies that stayed positive. Persistent Graves' disease patients were compared with newly diagnosed Graves' disease patients by peripheral blood TCR sequencing and RNA sequencing. The study took place in China and was registered as a clinical trial. A total of around 35 samples were covered by TCR sequencing, comprising around 13 persistent and approximately 20 newly diagnosed Graves' disease patients. Persistent Graves' disease patients in the clinical cohort had taken antithyroid drugs for roughly ten years on average. The paper as a whole reports these results and caveats: Only peripheral blood was studied, because thyroid tissue, the primary lesion, was inaccessible. Persistent disease showed preferential use of TRBV28, TRBJ1-2 and TRBJ2-5, whereas newly diagnosed disease favored TRBV20-1 and TRBJ2-1. Compared with newly diagnosed patients, patients with persistent Graves' disease had lower TCR Shannon entropy and fewer highly expanded clones, which suggests clonal expansion. Only the TCR beta chain was sequenced and analyzed. The small sample size was acknowledged by the authors as a limitation that may reduce accuracy. Persistent patients shared more public clonotypes among themselves (2,741) than newly diagnosed patients did (about 970).

The sample's time point label is to be understood as: persistent/refractory GD, antithyroid drugs over 5 years with positive TRAb. For both TCR sequencing and RNA sequencing, RNA was extracted from PBMCs using TRIzol. The diagnosis of Graves' disease was made according to American Thyroid Association guidelines. Patients were recruited from an endocrinology department in Xi'an, China. Each patient gave 9 to 10 milliliters of peripheral blood, collected in an EDTA anticoagulant tube. Ficoll Paque Plus density gradient separation was used to isolate PBMCs, and no further T cell sorting was done. An Agilent 2100 Bioanalyzer and agarose gel were used to check RNA quality, while a NanoDrop 2000 measured RNA concentration. The germline V gene (reference sequence) supplies CDR1 SGHKS and CDR2 YYEKEE. Inclusive of the bounding cysteine and phenylalanine, the CDR3 is 15 residues long. Just the 45-base CDR3 DNA is kept, in frame starting at base 1. V loses 0 bases of germline sequence and J loses 1 base, and the interval between the two ends is 10 bases.

This clonotype was detected many times. No cognate antigen has been identified for it. There are no base qualities to consult, and no much larger clone falls within one base. The library was produced with multiplex PCR. The sequencer was an Illumina HiSeq 4000. To build TCR beta libraries, CDR3 regions were amplified by Arm-PCR using iRepertoire HTBI primers. PCR products were gel purified before sequencing. The study's processing was this. Across samples, about 63 TRBV and 13 to 15 TRBJ segments were identified and used for gene usage analysis of CDR3 amino acid clonotypes. COPE and FqMerger were used to merge the filtered high-quality paired reads into contigs. Contigs were aligned with BLAST to IMGT TRBV, TRBD and TRBJ reference genes, and CDR3 was defined per IMGT. Highly expanded clones were defined as clonotypes with a frequency above 0.1%. Repertoire diversity was measured by Shannon entropy, and V-J evenness by the Gini coefficient. A clonotype found in more than one individual was treated as public. TCRdb reworked the public reads: Q25 trimming with fastp, MiXCR clone assembly, productive beta chains retained. For every CDR3 protein sequence, its rows merge into one entry that carries the most common genes and DNA. The V and J calls follow TCRdb's processing rather than the paper's. For this sample there are approximately 290,000 distinct CDR3 sequences; 20% to 25% appear just once. In total, the top ten clones hold roughly three fifths of the sample.

Recombination linked TRBV5-5 to TRBJ1-1, and TRBD1 may be the D gene, going by 5 matching bases. The source was peripheral blood mononuclear cells (PBMCs), collected when the disease was refractory, from a patient treated with antithyroid drugs. This TCR was recovered from a female donor with Graves disease. CDR3 protein: CASSLGAGRNTEAFF. The DNA is as follows: TGTGCCAGCAGCTTGGGGGCAGGGCGGAACACTGAAGCTTTCTTT.